The clone carrying this T cell receptor (beta chain) was observed a handful of times. Method: immunoSEQ multiplex PCR; TCRdb's copy keeps in-frame clones and lacks some. The sample has fewer than 200,000 clones; about 92% are singletons. These data are taken from a study of control samples from healthy donors and cancer patients. CDR1 is LGHNA and CDR2 is YSLEER in the germline V gene. Trimming shortened V by 6 bases and J by 3 bases, and 12 bases separated the two germline ends. This CDR3 has 15 residues. The clonotype originates from a man aged 25 to 40 in good health. The source material was blood. V usage is TRBV4-3 and J usage is TRBJ1-6; D uncertain. DNA of the CDR3: TGCGCCAGCAGGGGGTCTCGGGGCTATAATTCACCCCTCCACTTT. Translation gives CASRGSRGYNSPLHF.